This TCR beta chain was recorded in a study of blood T cell repertoires in COVID-19. Enrolled through a virtual design, the participants were between 18 and 89 years of age and came from roughly 22 US areas. Cohorts were assigned according to the clinical history that participants reported. For recovered donors of Cohort 3, there were two negative PCRs, clearance, or symptom resolution. Methods used by the authors: Amplified reference gene primers provided the basis for estimating nucleated cell counts. Libraries were prepared by immunoSEQ multiplex PCR; TCRdb keeps only in-frame clonotypes and omits some of them. Clonal size and the V and J genes are those of that table, whereas D and trimming came from the DNA. Of roughly 200,000 clones in the sample, 85% are singletons; the top ten hold roughly 20%. This CDR3 comprises 15 residues.

This receptor was obtained from a middle-aged man who had recovered from COVID-19. The specimen was PBMCs or T cells enriched from blood (not recorded which). The chain uses TRBV21-1 and TRBJ2-7; no DNA check was done on the table's D call, TRBD2. TRBV21-1 is labeled a pseudogene. CDR3 in amino acids: CASSMTSGSSYEQYF. The CDR3 coding sequence is TGTGCCAGCAGCATGACTAGCGGAAGCTCCTACGAGCAGTACTTC.